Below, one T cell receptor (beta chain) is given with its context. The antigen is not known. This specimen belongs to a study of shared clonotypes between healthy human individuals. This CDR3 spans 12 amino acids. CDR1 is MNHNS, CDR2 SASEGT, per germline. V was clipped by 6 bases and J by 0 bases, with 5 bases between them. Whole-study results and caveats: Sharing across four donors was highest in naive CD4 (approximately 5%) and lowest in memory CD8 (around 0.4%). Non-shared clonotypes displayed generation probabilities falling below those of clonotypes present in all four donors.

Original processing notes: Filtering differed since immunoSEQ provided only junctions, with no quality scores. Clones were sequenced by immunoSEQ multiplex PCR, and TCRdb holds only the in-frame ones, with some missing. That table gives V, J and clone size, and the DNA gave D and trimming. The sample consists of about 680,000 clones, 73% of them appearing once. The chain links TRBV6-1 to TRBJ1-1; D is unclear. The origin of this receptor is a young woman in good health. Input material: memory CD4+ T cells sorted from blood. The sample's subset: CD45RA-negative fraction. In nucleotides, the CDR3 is TGTGCCAGCAGGTCATTGAACACTGAAGCTTTCTTT. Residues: CASRSLNTEAFF.